The rows below give T cell receptor beta chains drawn from one sample of a study of cytomegalovirus exposure and HLA in healthy donors. Sequenced by immunoSEQ multiplex PCR; TCRdb stores in-frame clones only, minus some. Altogether about 130,000 clones are present, roughly 85% being singletons, with the ten largest covering approximately 7%. What was sequenced was PBMCs. These receptors came from a man aged 40-49 years in good health and CMV-seropositive. Both conserved end residues are part of each CDR3. The order of the fields is V gene, clone size, J gene, CDR3 protein. The listing skips clone size in some rows; elsewhere it reads once, few, many or a size class.

V: TRBV7-9; size: -; J: TRBJ2-7; CDR3: CASSLSSGSNQQYF
V: TRBV5-1; size: -; J: TRBJ2-3; CDR3: CASKAFSTDTQYF
V: TRBV5-4; size: once; J: TRBJ2-7; CDR3: CASSGGGSYEQYF
V: TRBV5-1; size: few; J: TRBJ1-2; CDR3: CASSPHGTVNYGYTF
V: TRBV7-6; size: -; J: TRBJ2-7; CDR3: CASSWDSSGRELNEQYF
V: TRBV9; size: -; J: TRBJ1-1; CDR3: CASSVAGRNTEAFF
V: TRBV5-1; size: -; J: TRBJ2-2; CDR3: CASSSGLAGGPGTGELFF
V: TRBV30; size: -; J: TRBJ1-6; CDR3: CAWMGPRYSPLHF
V: TRBV7-2; size: -; J: TRBJ1-1; CDR3: CASSIWGANTEAFF
V: TRBV18; size: -; J: TRBJ2-3; CDR3: CASSWTSGSEYTDTQYF
V: TRBV6-5; size: -; J: TRBJ2-6; CDR3: CASSLQGPSGANVLTF
V: TRBV14; size: few; J: TRBJ2-1; CDR3: CASSQARQSSYNEQFF
V: TRBV7-2; size: -; J: TRBJ2-3; CDR3: CASSTGLAGGLTDTQYF
V: TRBV29-1; size: -; J: TRBJ2-3; CDR3: CSGRSPGSTDTQYF
V: TRBV28; size: -; J: TRBJ2-7; CDR3: CASSVTGNNLKPYF
V: TRBV19; size: -; J: TRBJ1-1; CDR3: CASSIQGLINTEAFF
V: TRBV13; size: -; J: TRBJ2-5; CDR3: CASSFTAGAGGETQYF
V: TRBV9; size: -; J: TRBJ2-7; CDR3: CASSVGGSALREQYF
V: TRBV12-5; size: few; J: TRBJ2-5; CDR3: CASGLQGPQASQYF
V: TRBV5-8; size: -; J: TRBJ2-5; CDR3: CASSVGLAGLPQETQYF
V: TRBV27; size: -; J: TRBJ1-2; CDR3: CASSSARTGELVYGYTF
V: TRBV18; size: few; J: TRBJ1-5; CDR3: CASSPDRNQPQHF
V: TRBV7-6; size: -; J: TRBJ2-1; CDR3: CASSNLAATYNEQFF
V: TRBV2; size: -; J: TRBJ2-2; CDR3: CASSPNWNTGELFF
V: TRBV6-5; size: few; J: TRBJ1-2; CDR3: CASSRRQGSDGYTF
V: TRBV6-1; size: -; J: TRBJ1-2; CDR3: CASSERGSGYGYTF
V: TRBV7-3; size: once; J: TRBJ1-1; CDR3: CASSLIPVSQGANTEAFF
V: TRBV29-1; size: few; J: TRBJ1-1; CDR3: CSVVRGIMNTEAFF
V: TRBV30; size: -; J: TRBJ2-7; CDR3: CAWAPAGGTYEQYF
V: TRBV30; size: -; J: TRBJ1-5; CDR3: CAWGGDRDQPQHF
V: TRBV19; size: -; J: TRBJ2-7; CDR3: CASTDLTSPYEQYF
V: TRBV5-1; size: -; J: TRBJ1-1; CDR3: CASSYGPGDTEAFF
V: TRBV28; size: -; J: TRBJ1-2; CDR3: CASSTGHGYTF
V: TRBV27; size: -; J: -; CDR3: CASSSFPYEQYF
V: TRBV5-1; size: -; J: TRBJ2-7; CDR3: CASSQDSAYEQYF
V: TRBV28; size: few; J: TRBJ2-7; CDR3: CASTLLAGVYEQYF
V: TRBV6-1; size: -; J: TRBJ1-1; CDR3: CASSEGQLNTEAFF
V: TRBV21-1; size: -; J: TRBJ2-1; CDR3: CASSPPVGLAGVARGNEQFF
V: TRBV11-3; size: -; J: TRBJ2-6; CDR3: CASSPPGGNVLTF
V: TRBV29-1; size: -; J: TRBJ2-7; CDR3: CSVAGTGAYEQYF
V: TRBV4-2; size: -; J: TRBJ1-2; CDR3: CASSQDISAYNYGYTF
V: TRBV11-2; size: few; J: TRBJ1-4; CDR3: CASSFGQGAEKLFF
V: TRBV5-8; size: -; J: TRBJ1-1; CDR3: CASSLIPGQGTTEAFF
V: TRBV5-1; size: once; J: TRBJ2-5; CDR3: CASSLDPGTQASQYF
V: TRBV19; size: -; J: TRBJ1-5; CDR3: CASSRGDQPQHF
V: TRBV27; size: -; J: TRBJ1-5; CDR3: CASRPDYNSNQPQHF
V: TRBV4-1; size: -; J: TRBJ1-2; CDR3: CASSQDPQEANYGYTF
V: TRBV30; size: few; J: TRBJ2-7; CDR3: CAWTSGVGTYEQYF